This record covers a single T cell receptor (beta chain). The data were taken from a study of T cells in Graves' hyperthyroidism and ophthalmopathy. RNA transcripts provided the source from which TCR beta CDR3 regions were amplified. Initially, a first-round RT-PCR of the TCR CDR3 employed the HTBI primer set. TCRdb reanalysed the multiplex PCR reads using MiXCR and keeps one entry per CDR3 protein. Counted here are over 350,000 distinct CDR3 sequences, about 18% occurring once; the ten biggest clones make up over 35%. The CDR3 spans 16 residues. After removal of 0 bases from V and 1 base from J, the junction contained 3 bases not matched to a gene. CDR1 and CDR2 (germline): SGHRS, YFSETQ. Thyroid ultrasound and orbital computed tomography, with clinical symptoms and serum thyroxine and TRAb, informed diagnoses. The source of the PBMCs was 8.5 to 10 ml of fresh peripheral blood.

This chain connects TRBV5-1 to TRBJ2-2; 7 nucleotides line up with TRBD1. This sequence originates from a man between 18 and 29 years old with Graves' ophthalmopathy. The sample comprised blood. The CDR3 nucleotides are TGCGCCAGCAGCTTGGGAGGGGGCCGGAACACCGGGGAGCTGTTTTTT. The encoded protein is CASSLGGGRNTGELFF. Filled out from reference TRBV5-1 and TRBJ2-2, the complete variable domain reads KAGVTQTPRYLIKTRGQQVTLSCSPISGHRSVSWYQQTPGQGLQFLFEYFSETQRNKGNFPGRFSGRQFSNSRSEMNVSTLELGDSALYLCASSLGGGRNTGELFFGEGSRLTVL.